The T cell receptor (beta chain) under discussion was sequenced for a study of radiotherapy plus CTLA-4 blockade in lung cancer. Looking at the study overall: Objective response rate was roughly 19%; disease control rate, 31%. Overall study findings and caveats: Alongside interferon-beta, early blood T cell clone dynamics were reportedly the best predictor of response. Radiotherapy with ipilimumab was followed by blood expansion of tumor-derived clones.

The V gene's germline CDR1 is MNHEY and CDR2 SMNVEV (reference sequence). The CDR3 consists of 15 residues. V was clipped by 8 bases and J by 4 bases, with 19 bases between them. CTLA-4 blockade with ipilimumab, together with focal radiation, was given to patients with chemo-refractory metastatic non-small-cell lung cancer. As to this clone: Its cognate antigen is unknown.

Data came from immunoSEQ multiplex PCR; TCRdb stores just in-frame clones and leaves some out. The sample holds roughly 50,000 clones, 65% to 85% seen once. The source was peripheral blood, collected from a patient treated with radiotherapy plus ipilimumab. The chain carries TRBV27 and TRBJ2-3, with D perhaps matching TRBD2 (5 bases). The origin of this receptor is a human donor with non-small cell lung cancer who had stable disease on radiotherapy plus ipilimumab. DNA for the CDR3: TGTGCCAGCCGTACCAAGGGAGAGAGGGCAGATACGCAGTATTTT. Protein product: CASRTKGERADTQYF.